This entry lists 25 T cell receptor beta chains sequenced from one sample in a study of OX40 agonist ivuxolimab in advanced cancers. The repertoire was sequenced with immunoSEQ multiplex PCR; TCRdb's copy has only in-frame clones and lacks some. The repertoire has under 95,000 clones, 86% of them found once; the top ten carry 5.5% to 8%. This specimen was CD4+ or CD8+ T cells sorted from blood, taken in a trial of the OX40 agonist ivuxolimab. The receptors were gathered from an adult with an advanced solid tumor such as melanoma, head and neck, liver or kidney cancer.

The chain recombines TRBV5-1 with TRBJ2-1; 7 bases align to TRBD2. This CDR3 is built from 14 residues. V was clipped by 1 base and J by 3 bases; unmatched bases: 1. CDR1 is SGHRS, CDR2 YFSETQ, per germline. CDR3 DNA: TGCGCCAGCAGCTTGTTAGCGGGCTACAATGAGCAGTTCTTC. This sequence encodes CASSLLAGYNEQFF.

This chain joins TRBV30 and TRBJ1-2; possible D gene TRBD1, 6 bases. CDR3 length: 13 residues. Germline lookup yields CDR1 GTSNPN and CDR2 SVGIG (reference sequence). V lost 1 base to trimming and J lost 8 bases, with 14 bases between them. The DNA of the CDR3 is TGTGCCTGGAGTGGAAAAACAGGGAACGGCTACACCTTC. Translation: CAWSGKTGNGYTF.

The genes are TRBV13 and TRBJ2-7, with a possible D match to TRBD2 (6 bases). This CDR3 has 14 residues. Germline V gene sequence: CDR1 PRHDT, CDR2 FYEKMQ (reference sequence). V was pared by 0 bases and J by 4 bases, with 10 bases between. As DNA, the CDR3 is TGTGCCAGCAGCTTAGGAGGACTACCTTACGAGCAGTACTTC. It yields the protein CASSLGGLPYEQYF. Supplemented by reference TRBV13 and TRBJ2-7, the full variable domain reads AAGVIQSPRHLIKEKRETATLKCYPIPRHDTVYWYQQGPGQDPQFLISFYEKMQSDKGSIPDRFSAQQFSDYHSELNMSSLELGDSALYFCASSLGGLPYEQYFGPGTRLTVT.

The chain uses TRBV5-1 and TRBJ1-2; D is possibly TRBD1 (5 bases). Trimming removed 2 bases at V and 7 bases at J, with 15 bases between. The CDR3 has 14 residues. The germline gives CDR1 SGHRS, CDR2 YFSETQ. CDR3 sequence reads: CASSLGAAGGGYTF. CDR3 coding DNA: TGCGCCAGCAGCTTAGGCGCGGCGGGGGGTGGCTACACCTTC.

The rearrangement uses TRBV13 and TRBJ1-2; D possibly corresponds to TRBD1 (5 bases). Germline V lookup: CDR1 PRHDT, CDR2 FYEKMQ (reference sequence). V was trimmed by 5 bases and J by 6 bases, leaving 13 bases between them. The CDR3 runs 13 residues. The chain's CDR3 is CASSLRGLDGYTF. In DNA, the CDR3 is TGTGCCAGCAGCCTCCGGGGCCTGGATGGCTACACCTTC.

The chain combines TRBV19 with TRBJ1-3, with D hard to call. V was trimmed by 5 bases and J by 0 bases, leaving 11 bases between them. Per germline, CDR1 LNHDA and CDR2 SQIVND (reference sequence). The CDR3 runs to 15 residues. CDR3 residues: CASSLQYHSGNTIYF. The DNA for the CDR3 is TGTGCCAGTAGTCTACAGTACCACTCTGGAAACACCATATATTTT.

The chain employs TRBV18 and TRBJ1-1; no definite D call. Trimming took 6 bases from V and 5 from J, leaving 19 bases between them. The CDR3 runs 15 residues. CDR1 and CDR2 from the germline V gene are KGHSH and LQKENI. The CDR3 nucleotides are TGTGCCAGCTCCCCCCGCCAGGCTCCAGAAACTGAAGCTTTCTTT. Protein: CASSPRQAPETEAFF.

The chain recombines TRBV5-1 with TRBJ2-5; D uncertain. Germline V CDR1 and CDR2: SGHRS, YFSETQ. Trimming took off 2 bases at V and 4 bases at J, with 12 bases between the two ends. This CDR3 region has 14 residues. The CDR3 nucleotides are TGCGCCAGCAGCTTAGGACCCACGGGAGAGACCCAGTACTTC. This codes for CASSLGPTGETQYF.

J is TRBJ2-1 and V is TRBV7-8; perhaps TRBD1 as D (6 bases). The CDR3 covers 13 residues. Trimming stripped 4 bases from V and 14 bases from J, with 18 bases between. Germline CDR1 and CDR2: SGHVS and FQNEAQ. CDR3 amino acids: CASSSEQGRKEFF. CDR3 coding DNA: TGTGCCAGCAGCTCCGAGCAGGGGCGGAAGGAGTTCTTC.

This chain joins TRBV5-8 and TRBJ1-5; the D gene is possibly TRBD1 (5 bases). CDR3 length: 15 residues. V dropped 4 bases and J dropped 6 bases, with 17 bases sitting between them. From germline, CDR1 is SGHTS and CDR2 YDEGEE. CDR3 loop: CASSGGIGEGQPQHF. The CDR3 bases are TGTGCCAGCAGCGGGGGTATCGGCGAGGGTCAGCCCCAGCATTTT. The variable domain in full, completed from reference TRBV5-8 and TRBJ1-5, reads EAGVTQSPTHLIKTRGQQATLRCSPISGHTSVYWYQQALGLGLQFLLWYDEGEERNRGNFPPRFSGRQFPNYSSELNVNALELEDSALYLCASSGGIGEGQPQHFGDGTRLSIL.

The chain links TRBV7-9 to TRBJ2-5, with D perhaps matching TRBD1 or TRBD2 (6 bases each). The CDR3 has 13 amino acids. Germline assignment: CDR1 SEHNR and CDR2 FQNEAQ (reference sequence). With 7 bases removed from V and 3 bases from J, the gap between germline ends came to 12 bases. CDR3 sequence reads: CASTGGREETQYF. CDR3 DNA sequence: TGTGCCAGCACCGGGGGCAGGGAAGAGACCCAGTACTTC.

The CDR3 nucleotides are TGTGCCAGCTCCCGGACGGTAGGAAACACCATATATTTT. It encodes CASSRTVGNTIYF. The rearrangement links TRBV9 to TRBJ1-3, with D unresolved. The V end was cut by 7 bases, the J end by 4 bases, with 12 bases between. CDR1 and CDR2 (germline): SGDLS, YYNGEE. The CDR3 has 13 residues.

The J gene is TRBJ1-1, the V gene TRBV27, with D perhaps TRBD1 (5 bases). Per germline, CDR1 MNHEY and CDR2 SMNVEV (reference sequence). CDR3 length equals 15 residues. V was shortened by 6 bases and J by 0 bases, with 14 bases between the two germline ends. CDR3 residues: CASRGAGFLNTEAFF. DNA for the CDR3: TGTGCCAGCAGAGGGGCAGGGTTTTTGAACACTGAAGCTTTCTTT.

The genes are TRBV6-1 and TRBJ1-6; D remains unclear. The V end lost 0 bases, the J end lost 6 bases, and 12 bases lay between the germline ends. From germline, CDR1 is MNHNS and CDR2 SASEGT. CDR3 length: 16 residues. CDR3 sequence: CASSEAERLPNSPLHF. CDR3 coding DNA: TGTGCCAGCAGTGAAGCGGAACGGTTACCTAATTCACCCCTCCACTTT.

The gene calls are TRBV19 and TRBJ1-5; TRBD1 might be the D (6 bases). Germline V CDR1 and CDR2: LNHDA, SQIVND (reference sequence). Trimming cost V 5 bases and J 5 bases, with 19 bases left between them. The CDR3 is 16 residues long. The CDR3 region is CASSSIDRTGYQPQHF. The DNA for the CDR3 is TGTGCCAGTAGTTCGATAGACAGGACGGGATATCAGCCCCAGCATTTT.

This clone was found a few times. V is TRBV6-1 and J is TRBJ2-3, with D unclear. Trimming shortened V by 7 bases and J by 3 bases, and 5 bases separated the two germline ends. The germline V gene has CDR1 MNHNS and CDR2 SASEGT. CDR3 length: 11 amino acids. CDR3 residues: CASMRTDTQYF. The CDR3 region has the DNA TGTGCCAGCATGAGGACAGATACGCAGTATTTT.

This chain connects TRBV4-2 to TRBJ2-6; D perhaps matches TRBD2 (7 bases). Trimming shortened V by 1 base and J by 1 base, and 14 bases separated the two germline ends. This CDR3 region has 18 residues. The germline CDR1 and CDR2 sequences are LGHNA and YNFKEQ. This CDR3 is CASSQGAGQTSGANVLTF. As DNA, the CDR3 is TGTGCCAGCAGCCAAGGAGCGGGACAAACATCTGGGGCCAACGTCCTGACTTTC.

The chain uses TRBV4-1 and TRBJ1-3; 7 nucleotides line up with TRBD1. V dropped 3 bases and J dropped 0; count of bases not matched to a gene: 5. In germline, CDR1 is MGHRA, CDR2 YSYEKL. The CDR3 spans 16 residues. The CDR3 sequence is CASSQEGQLSGNTIYF. The CDR3 DNA sequence: TGCGCCAGCAGCCAGGAGGGACAGCTCTCTGGAAACACCATATATTTT.

In DNA form, the CDR3 reads TGTGCCAGCAGCCGTACAGGGGGGATCTACGAGCAGTACTTC. Translated, it gives CASSRTGGIYEQYF. The chain carries TRBV7-2 and TRBJ2-7, with 8 bases lining up with TRBD1. V lost 5 bases to trimming and J lost 3 bases; unmatched junction nucleotides: 6. CDR1 is SGHTA, CDR2 FQGNSA, per germline. The CDR3 loop spans 14 amino acids.

This chain uses TRBV30 with TRBJ1-5; D is perhaps TRBD1 (6 bases). The V gene's germline CDR1 is GTSNPN and CDR2 SVGIG (reference sequence). CDR3 length: 14 residues. V shed 5 bases and J shed 2 bases, with 13 bases lying between them. The CDR3 loop is CAWGGAGGNQPQHF. The DNA for the CDR3 is TGTGCCTGGGGGGGGGCCGGCGGCAATCAGCCCCAGCATTTT.

The chain is built from TRBV6-5 and TRBJ2-2; D remains ambiguous. The CDR3 runs 15 residues. V was trimmed by 1 base and J by 1 base, leaving 7 bases between them. Germline V gene data show CDR1 as MNHEY and CDR2 as SVGAGI. This CDR3 is CASSYFQGNTGELFF. CDR3 in DNA: TGTGCCAGCAGTTACTTCCAAGGGAACACCGGGGAGCTGTTTTTT.

The chain is built from TRBV5-1 and TRBJ2-7; 8 bases line up with TRBD1. The J segment lost 3 bases and the V segment lost 4 bases, leaving 9 bases of the junction unmatched. The CDR3 runs to 15 residues. Germline lookup yields CDR1 SGHRS and CDR2 YFSETQ. The CDR3, as DNA: TGCGCCAGCAGCCCCGGACAGGGCTTATACTACGAGCAGTACTTC. Translated, it gives CASSPGQGLYYEQYF.

The genes are TRBV9 and TRBJ2-5; 7 bases are a match to TRBD1. The V segment lost 3 bases and the J segment 3 bases; nucleotides outside the gene matches: 11. The CDR3 contains 16 residues. CDR1 is SGDLS, CDR2 YYNGEE, per germline. The CDR3 DNA sequence: TGTGCCAGCAGCGGAGGGACAGCCGGCGGTAAAGAGACCCAGTACTTC. It is translated as CASSGGTAGGKETQYF.

V usage is TRBV5-4 and J usage is TRBJ2-1, with TRBD2 identical over 8 bases. Germline CDR1 reads SGHNT; CDR2 reads YYREEE (reference sequence). CDR3 size: 17 residues. Unmatched junction bases numbered 15, after V lost 0 bases and J lost 10 bases. CDR3 bases: TGTGCCAGCAGCTTGGGGTTACCGGGACTAGAACGAGGGGAGCAGTTCTTC. Residues: CASSLGLPGLERGEQFF.

The V and J genes are TRBV4-2 and TRBJ1-2; D remains ambiguous. The CDR3 contains 15 residues. Germline CDR1 reads LGHNA; CDR2 reads YNFKEQ. V lost 0 bases, J lost 8 bases, and 16 bases lay in between. This CDR3 reads CASSQDQPRREGYTF. In DNA, the CDR3 is TGTGCCAGCAGCCAAGACCAACCTCGACGAGAAGGCTACACCTTC.